Below, 12 T cell receptor beta chains from the same sample are listed, as sequenced in a study of CD8+ T cells in alopecia areata. Extracted RNA was reverse transcribed, and the resulting cDNA served as sequencing template. This table comes from immunoSEQ multiplex PCR, and its TCRdb copy is limited to in-frame clones, with some not included. The sample presents 290,000 or so clones, none singletons. Combined cutaneous lymph node cells underwent sorting by CD4, CD8alpha, NKG2D, NKG2ACE and additional markers. What was sequenced was CD4+ T cells sorted from a lymph node. The receptors shown here come from a C3H/HeJ mouse with alopecia areata. MHC haplotype of the mouse line: H2-k.

As for this clone: Gene labels here are mouse ones. The CDR3 end lies 4 residues beyond the end of the read and is filled in from the germline J gene. The same CDR3 can be traced to other DNA sequences in this sample. V is TRBV31 and J is TRBJ2-2; 9 bases fit TRBD2. Germline V gene lookup returns CDR1 GKSSPN and CDR2 SITVG. V lost 5 bases to trimming and J lost 2 bases; unmatched junction nucleotides: 3. The CDR3 consists of 14 residues. CDR3 region: CAWDWGTNTGQLYF. The covered CDR3 bases are TGTGCCTGGGACTGGGGGACCAACACCGGG. Based on the CDR3 plus reference TRBV31 and TRBJ2-2, the full variable domain is AQTIHQWPVAEIKAVGSPLSLGCTIKGKSSPNLYWYWQATGGTLQQLFYSITVGQVESVVQLNLSASRPKDDQFILSTEKLLLSHSGFYLCAWDWGTNTGQLYFGEGSKLTVL.

About this clone itself: Gene names are the mouse ones. The read gets to within 4 residues of the CDR3 end, and the germline J gene fills in the rest. This chain connects TRBV19 to TRBJ2-7; 8 nucleotides align to TRBD2. This CDR3 spans 15 amino acids. CDR1 is FNHDT, CDR2 SITEND, per germline (reference sequence). Unmatched junction bases numbered 4, after V lost 2 bases and J lost 0 bases. CDR3 sequence: CASSILGGTSYEQYF. The sequenced CDR3 bases are TGTGCCAGCAGTATTTTGGGGGGGACCTCCTAT.

As for this clone: Gene names denote mouse genes. Sequencing ends 4 residues short of the CDR3 end; the germline J gene provides the rest. This sequence joins TRBV31 and TRBJ1-2, with TRBD1 matching 7 bases. CDR3 length: 13 residues. CDR1 is GKSSPN and CDR2 is SITVG in the germline V gene. With V trimmed by 5 bases and J by 4 bases, 7 bases remained unmatched. CDR3 sequence: CAWEEGARSDYTF. CDR3 bases read: TGTGCCTGGGAGGAGGGGGCGCGCTCC.

Turning to this clone: Gene names follow the mouse nomenclature. The CDR3 is cut off 4 residues early in the read; its end comes from the germline J gene. Other DNA sequences in the sample encode the same CDR3. The V call is TRBV13-2, the J call TRBJ1-1, with D maybe TRBD1 (5 bases). Per germline, CDR1 NNHNN and CDR2 SYGAGS (reference sequence). This CDR3 has 13 amino acids. V was trimmed by 5 bases and J by 0 bases, leaving 8 bases between them. This chain's CDR3 is CASGDTANTEVFF. CDR3 DNA, as far as it was read: TGTGCCAGCGGGGACACTGCAAACACA.

This clone was counted only a few times. Gene labels here are mouse ones. The CDR3 end is not reached by the read, which stops 4 residues before it; the germline J gene fills it in. The gene calls are TRBV12-1 and TRBJ2-7; perhaps TRBD2 as D (6 bases). This CDR3 is built from 14 residues. CDR1 is SGHSN and CDR2 is HYEKVE in the germline V gene. V shed 0 bases and J shed 3 bases, with 11 bases lying between them. The CDR3 DNA, read in part, is TGTGCCAGCTCTCTCGATCCTGGGGTCTAT. The encoded protein is CASSLDPGVY. The CDR3, in full, reads CASSLDPGVYEQYF.

Remarks on this clone: Gene names denote mouse genes. The read is 4 residues too short to cover the CDR3 end, so that end is filled in from the germline J gene. Other DNA sequences of this sample code for an identical CDR3. The chain combines TRBV13-2 with TRBJ2-1, with 8 nucleotides matching TRBD1. This CDR3 comprises 15 residues. CDR1 is NNHNN and CDR2 is SYGAGS in the germline V gene (reference sequence). The V segment lost 1 base and the J segment 1 base; nucleotides outside the gene matches: 1. CDR3 loop: CASGDRQGNYAEQFF. The part of the CDR3 DNA that was read is TGTGCCAGCGGTGATCGACAGGGGAACTATGCT.

Remarks on this clone: A much larger clone differs from this one at a single base, so this may be a read error. Genes and germline come from the mouse. The read stops 4 residues short of the end of the CDR3; the missing end is completed from the germline J gene. The chain is built from TRBV12-1 and TRBJ1-2; D is perhaps TRBD1 (5 bases). With 0 bases removed from V and 0 bases from J, the gap between germline ends came to 7 bases. CDR1 is SGHSN and CDR2 is HYEKVE in the germline V gene. The CDR3 length is 14 residues. The CDR3 sequence is CASSLSGTNSDYTF. The covered CDR3 bases are TGTGCCAGCTCTCTCTCAGGGACAAACTCC.

The sample holds a few counts of this clone. Germline and genes: mouse. The CDR3 is cut off 4 residues early in the read; its end comes from the germline J gene. This chain connects TRBV19 to TRBJ2-3; 9 nucleotides agree with TRBD2. The trim removed 5 bases at V and 3 bases at J, leaving 10 bases unmatched. This CDR3 region has 16 residues. From germline, CDR1 is FNHDT and CDR2 SITEND (reference sequence). The sequenced part of the CDR3 DNA is TGTGCCAGCAGCCTCCGACTGGGGGCAAAGGCAGAA. Translating it yields CASSLRLGAKAE. The whole CDR3 is CASSLRLGAKAETLYF.

In regard to this clone: Each gene name is a mouse one. This chain's CDR3 is CASSDAPSTGGYNSPLYF. The CDR3 DNA, read in part, is TGTGCCAGCAGTGATGCCCCTTCGACAGGGGGCTATAATTCGCCC. This rearrangement joins TRBV13-3 to TRBJ1-6; 9 bases line up with TRBD1. Read sequence stops 3 residues before the CDR3 end, and the germline J gene provides the missing end. TRBJ1-6 is an ORF; its function is uncertain. The germline V gene encodes CDR1 NNHDY and CDR2 SYVADS. The CDR3 has 18 residues. V was pared by 0 bases and J by 3 bases, with 7 bases of the junction left unmatched.

In its sample, this clone was seen a few times. The listed genes are named as in mouse. Other DNA sequences in this sample translate to the same CDR3. The covered CDR3 bases are TGTGCCAGCAGTGCACAGCAAGAC. This gives the protein CASSAQQD. Given in full, the CDR3 is CASSAQQDTQYF. The gene calls are TRBV13-1 and TRBJ2-5; D gene uncertain. The read stops 4 residues short of the end of the CDR3; the missing end is completed from the germline J gene. The germline gives CDR1 NSHNY, CDR2 SYGAGN. Trimming shortened V by 3 bases and J by 3 bases, and 5 bases separated the two germline ends. This CDR3 contains 12 residues.

On this clone itself: Gene names and germline match the mouse. Incomplete CDR3 DNA: TGTGCCAGCAGCCCCGGGGGGGCGCATGCAGAA. Translated: CASSPGGAHAE. The whole CDR3 reads CASSPGGAHAETLYF. The chain carries TRBV5 and TRBJ2-3, with TRBD2 identical over 8 bases. Coverage ceases 4 residues before the CDR3 finishes, and the germline J gene fills in the end. Germline CDR1 is LGHNA and CDR2 is YNLKQL (reference sequence). The CDR3 is made up of 15 amino acids. V gave up 4 bases and J gave up 2 bases; unmatched junction bases: 5.

A few counts support this clone. Germline and genes: mouse. The sequence runs out 4 residues before the end of the CDR3; the remainder is reconstructed from the germline J gene. V and J are TRBV17 and TRBJ1-1; 8 nucleotides line up with TRBD1. This CDR3 comprises 15 residues. Germline assignment: CDR1 MNHDT and CDR2 YYDKIL. V was pared by 0 bases and J by 0 bases, with 0 bases of the junction left unmatched. CDR3 sequence: CASSREGQANTEVFF. Incomplete CDR3 DNA: TGTGCTAGCAGTAGAGAGGGACAGGCAAACACA.